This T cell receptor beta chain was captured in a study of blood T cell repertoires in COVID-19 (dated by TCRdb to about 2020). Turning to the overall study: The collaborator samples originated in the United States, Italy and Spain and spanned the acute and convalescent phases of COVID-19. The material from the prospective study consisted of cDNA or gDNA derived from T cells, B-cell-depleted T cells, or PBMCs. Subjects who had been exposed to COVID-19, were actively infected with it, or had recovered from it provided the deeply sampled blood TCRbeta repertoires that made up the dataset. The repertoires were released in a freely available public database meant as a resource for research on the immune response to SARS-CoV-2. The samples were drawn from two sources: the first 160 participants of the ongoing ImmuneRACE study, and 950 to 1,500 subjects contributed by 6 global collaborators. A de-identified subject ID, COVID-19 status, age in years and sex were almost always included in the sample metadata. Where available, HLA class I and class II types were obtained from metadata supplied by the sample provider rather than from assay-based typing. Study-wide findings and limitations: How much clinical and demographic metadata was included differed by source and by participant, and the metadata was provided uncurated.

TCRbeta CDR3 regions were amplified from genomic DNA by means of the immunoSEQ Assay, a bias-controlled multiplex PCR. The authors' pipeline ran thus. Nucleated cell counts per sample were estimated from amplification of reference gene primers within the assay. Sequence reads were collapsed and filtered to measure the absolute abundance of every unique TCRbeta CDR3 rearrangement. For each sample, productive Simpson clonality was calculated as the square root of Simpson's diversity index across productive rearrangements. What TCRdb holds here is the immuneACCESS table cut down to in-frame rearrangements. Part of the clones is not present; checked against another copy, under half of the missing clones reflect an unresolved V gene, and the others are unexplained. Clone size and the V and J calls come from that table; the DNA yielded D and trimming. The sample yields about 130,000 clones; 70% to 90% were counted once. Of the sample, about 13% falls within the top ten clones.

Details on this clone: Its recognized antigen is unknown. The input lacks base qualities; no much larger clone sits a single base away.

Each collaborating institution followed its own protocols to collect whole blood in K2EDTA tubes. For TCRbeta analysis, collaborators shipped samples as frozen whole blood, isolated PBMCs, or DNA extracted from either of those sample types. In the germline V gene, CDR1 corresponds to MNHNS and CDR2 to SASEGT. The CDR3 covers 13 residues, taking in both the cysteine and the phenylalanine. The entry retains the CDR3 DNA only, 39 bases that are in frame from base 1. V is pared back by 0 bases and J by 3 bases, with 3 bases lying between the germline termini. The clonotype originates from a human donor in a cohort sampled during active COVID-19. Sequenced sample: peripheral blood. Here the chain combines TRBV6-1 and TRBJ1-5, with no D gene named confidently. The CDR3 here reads CASSEANNQPQHF. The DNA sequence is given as TGTGCCAGCAGTGAAGCCAACAATCAGCCCCAGCATTTT.